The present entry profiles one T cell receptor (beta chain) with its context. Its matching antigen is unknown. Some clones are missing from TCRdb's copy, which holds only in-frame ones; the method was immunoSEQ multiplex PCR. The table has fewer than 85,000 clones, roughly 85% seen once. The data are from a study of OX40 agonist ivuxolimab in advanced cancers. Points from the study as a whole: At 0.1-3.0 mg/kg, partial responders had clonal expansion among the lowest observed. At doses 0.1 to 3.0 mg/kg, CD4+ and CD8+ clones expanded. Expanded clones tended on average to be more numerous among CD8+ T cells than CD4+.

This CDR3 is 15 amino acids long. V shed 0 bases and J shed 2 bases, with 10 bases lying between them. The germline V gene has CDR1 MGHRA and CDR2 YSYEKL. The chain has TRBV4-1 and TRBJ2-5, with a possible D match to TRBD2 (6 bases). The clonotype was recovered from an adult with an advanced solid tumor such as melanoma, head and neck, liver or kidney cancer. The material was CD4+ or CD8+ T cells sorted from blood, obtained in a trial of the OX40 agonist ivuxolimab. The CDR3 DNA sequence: TGCGCCAGCAGCCAAGATTTGGGGGGACAAGAGACCCAGTACTTC. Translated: CASSQDLGGQETQYF.